This T cell receptor (beta chain) stems from a study of CD8 T cells in Susac syndrome (dated by TCRdb to 2018 to 2020). Looking at the study overall: Whether CD8+ T cell activation and differentiation in Susac syndrome was antigen driven was tested using repertoire sequencing. Broader findings and caveats from the paper: The number of individuals in the TCR sequencing and HLA analysis was recognized as being relatively small.

In the case of this clonotype: Its target antigen remains unknown. Base qualities are not at hand, and no much larger clone is one base apart.

Peripheral blood CD8+ and CD4+ T cells from healthy donors, Susac syndrome patients and multiple sclerosis patients were profiled using high-throughput TCR beta sequencing. Treatment-naive patients with stable or active relapsing-remitting disease fulfilling revised McDonald criteria were used as multiple sclerosis controls. Bulk CD8+ and CD4+ T cells were purified magnetically by negative isolation, whereas CD8+ TEMRA cells were enriched by FACS. Blood was collected in EDTA tubes and processed within 24 hours, with PBMCs isolated through density gradient centrifugation. PBMCs intended for TCR sequencing were cryopreserved in liquid nitrogen and thawed later in a water bath at 37 degrees C. A purity of at least 90% was achieved for sorted or isolated CD4+, CD8+ and CD8+ TEMRA cells. RNA was extracted using the RNeasy kit, and roughly 0.5 to 1 microgram was reverse transcribed with random hexamers. The immunoSEQ multiplex PCR assay, covering 54 Vbeta and 13 Jbeta segments, was used to amplify TCR beta CDR3 regions. Bias from PCR amplification was corrected by using a synthetic template baseline for primer optimization and for computational correction. Per the source publication's procedure: Reads were annotated to V, D and J genes per IMGT and analyzed with immunoSEQ Analyzer, keeping only productive sequences. To calculate clonality, Shannon entropy was normalized by log2 of the number of productive unique sequences and then subtracted from one. For each patient and control, public and private clones were evaluated among the 100 most prevalent clones. Susac-specific clones were defined as absent from healthy and MS cohorts, 1052 published viral clones and other ImmuneACCESS disease sequences. The public reads were run again by TCRdb, first through fastp at Q25 and then through MiXCR, and only productive beta chains were kept. A single entry per CDR3 protein holds the most common genes and DNA from its merged rows. TCRdb, rather than the study authors, made the V and J calls. This sample is represented by approximately 270,000 distinct CDR3 sequences; 85% to 95% of them were singletons. The ten largest account for roughly 0.072% of the sample.

Sequenced input: CD4+ T cells from PBMCs. This clonotype was sampled from a human donor with multiple sclerosis.

The CDR3 region reads CATEGTAEGETQYF. The DNA reads TGTGCCACCGAGGGGACTGCGGAGGGGGAGACCCAGTACTTC. Recombination joined TRBV24-1 with TRBJ2-5, and perhaps TRBD2 as D gene, on 6 matching bases. The CDR3 goes from the cysteine to the phenylalanine over 14 residues. The entry retains the CDR3 DNA only, 42 bases that are in frame from base 1. For CDR1 and CDR2, the germline V gene lists KGHDR and SFDVKD. V and J lose 9 bases and 5 bases, and a span of 18 bases separates them.